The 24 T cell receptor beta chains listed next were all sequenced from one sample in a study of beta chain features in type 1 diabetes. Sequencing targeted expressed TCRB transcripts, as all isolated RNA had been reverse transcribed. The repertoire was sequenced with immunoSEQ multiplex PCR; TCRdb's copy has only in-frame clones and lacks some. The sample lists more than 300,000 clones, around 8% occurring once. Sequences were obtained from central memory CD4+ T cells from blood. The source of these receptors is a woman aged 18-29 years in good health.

For the CDR3, the DNA is TGTGCCAGCAGCCAAGGTTTTTTCAGGGGAGAGACCCAGTACTTC. It translates to CASSQGFFRGETQYF. The V call is TRBV14, the J call TRBJ2-5; weak D call: TRBD1 (6 bases). CDR1 is SGHDN and CDR2 is FVKESK in the germline V gene. This CDR3 has 15 amino acids. Trimming left V 1 base short and J 4 bases short, with 13 bases between.

CDR3 protein: CASSFRQGAFEKLFF. The CDR3 DNA reads TGTGCCAGCAGCTTCAGACAGGGGGCTTTTGAAAAACTGTTTTTT. The rearrangement uses TRBV7-8 and TRBJ1-4; 10 nucleotides agree with TRBD1. The ends lost 3 bases at V and 7 bases at J; junction bases unmatched: 5. Germline loops: CDR1 SGHVS, CDR2 FQNEAQ. This CDR3 has 15 residues.

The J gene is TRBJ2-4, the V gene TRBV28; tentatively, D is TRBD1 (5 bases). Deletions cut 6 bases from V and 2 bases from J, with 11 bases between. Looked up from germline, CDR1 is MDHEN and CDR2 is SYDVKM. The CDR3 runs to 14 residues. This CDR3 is CASRGPGSKNIQYF. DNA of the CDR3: TGTGCCAGCAGAGGGCCAGGGTCCAAAAACATTCAGTACTTC.

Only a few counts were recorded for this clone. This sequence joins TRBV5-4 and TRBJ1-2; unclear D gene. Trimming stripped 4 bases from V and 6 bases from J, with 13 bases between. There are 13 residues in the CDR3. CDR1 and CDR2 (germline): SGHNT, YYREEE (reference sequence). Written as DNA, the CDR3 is TGTGCCAGCAGCACCGGGGAGACGAATGGCTACACCTTC. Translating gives CASSTGETNGYTF.

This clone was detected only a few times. The CDR3 DNA sequence: TGTGCCAGCAGCGTTTCAGCTAGCTCCTACAATGAGCAGTTCTTC. Translation: CASSVSASSYNEQFF. The chain uses TRBV9 and TRBJ2-1; D not certain. With 2 bases removed from V and 0 bases from J, the gap between germline ends came to 9 bases. Germline V gene data show CDR1 as SGDLS and CDR2 as YYNGEE. CDR3 length equals 15 residues.

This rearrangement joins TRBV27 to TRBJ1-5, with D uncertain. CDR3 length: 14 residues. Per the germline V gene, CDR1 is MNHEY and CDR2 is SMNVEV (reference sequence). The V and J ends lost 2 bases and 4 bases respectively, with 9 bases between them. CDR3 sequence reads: CASSLNYGNQPQHF. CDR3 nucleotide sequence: TGTGCCAGCAGTTTAAATTACGGAAATCAGCCCCAGCATTTT.

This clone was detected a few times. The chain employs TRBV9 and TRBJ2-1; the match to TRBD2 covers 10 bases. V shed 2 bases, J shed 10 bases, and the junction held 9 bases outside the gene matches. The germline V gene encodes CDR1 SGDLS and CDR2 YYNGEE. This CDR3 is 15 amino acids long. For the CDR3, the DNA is TGTGCCAGCAGCGTCTCCGGGACTAGCGCTGGAGAGCAGTTCTTC. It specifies CASSVSGTSAGEQFF. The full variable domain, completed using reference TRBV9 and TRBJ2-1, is DSGVTQTPKHLITATGQRVTLRCSPRSGDLSVYWYQQSLDQGLQFLIQYYNGEERAKGNILERFSAQQFPDLHSELNLSSLELGDSALYFCASSVSGTSAGEQFFGPGTRLTVL.

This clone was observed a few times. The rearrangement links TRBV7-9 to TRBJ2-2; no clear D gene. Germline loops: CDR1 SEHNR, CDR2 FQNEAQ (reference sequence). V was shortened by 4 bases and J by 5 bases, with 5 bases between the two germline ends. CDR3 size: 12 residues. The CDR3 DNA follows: TGTGCCAGCAGCTCTGAGACCGGGGAGCTGTTTTTT. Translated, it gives CASSSETGELFF. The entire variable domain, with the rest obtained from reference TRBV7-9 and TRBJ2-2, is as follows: DTGVSQNPRHKITKRGQNVTFRCDPISEHNRLYWYRQTLGQGPEFLTYFQNEAQLEKSRLLSDRFSAERPKGSFSTLEIQRTEQGDSAMYLCASSSETGELFFGEGSRLTVL.

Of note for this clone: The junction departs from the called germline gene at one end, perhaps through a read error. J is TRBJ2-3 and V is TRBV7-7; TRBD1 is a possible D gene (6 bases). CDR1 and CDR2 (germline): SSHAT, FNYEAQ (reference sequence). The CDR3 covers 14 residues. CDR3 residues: CASSLGASTDTQYF. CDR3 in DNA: TGTGCTAGCAGCTTGGGGGCTAGCACAGATACGCAGTATTTT.

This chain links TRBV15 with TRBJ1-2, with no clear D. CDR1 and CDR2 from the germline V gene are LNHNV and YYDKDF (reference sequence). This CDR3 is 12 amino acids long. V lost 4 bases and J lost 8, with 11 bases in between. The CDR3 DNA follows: TGTGCCACCAGCACCGACCGTACGGGCTACACCTTC. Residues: CATSTDRTGYTF.

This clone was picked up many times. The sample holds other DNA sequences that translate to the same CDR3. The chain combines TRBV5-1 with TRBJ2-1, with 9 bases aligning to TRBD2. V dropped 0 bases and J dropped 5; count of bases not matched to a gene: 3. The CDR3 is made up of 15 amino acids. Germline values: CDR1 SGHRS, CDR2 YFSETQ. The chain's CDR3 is CASSLVLAGNNEQFF. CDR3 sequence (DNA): TGCGCCAGCAGCTTGGTGCTAGCGGGAAACAATGAGCAGTTCTTC.

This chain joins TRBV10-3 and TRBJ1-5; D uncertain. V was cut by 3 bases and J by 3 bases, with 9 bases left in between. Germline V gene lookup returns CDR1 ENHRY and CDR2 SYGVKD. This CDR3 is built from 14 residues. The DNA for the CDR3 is TGTGCCATCAGTGAATCTTGGATCAATCAGCCCCAGCATTTT. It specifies CAISESWINQPQHF.

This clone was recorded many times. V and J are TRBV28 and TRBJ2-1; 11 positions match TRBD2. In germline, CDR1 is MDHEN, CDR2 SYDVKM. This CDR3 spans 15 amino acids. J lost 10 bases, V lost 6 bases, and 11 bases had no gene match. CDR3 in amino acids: CASRDSSGRSEEQFF. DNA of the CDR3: TGTGCCAGCAGGGATTCTAGCGGGAGGTCGGAAGAGCAGTTCTTC. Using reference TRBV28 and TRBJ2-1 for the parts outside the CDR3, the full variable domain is DVKVTQSSRYLVKRTGEKVFLECVQDMDHENMFWYRQDPGLGLRLIYFSYDVKMKEKGDIPEGYSVSREKKERFSLILESASTNQTSMYLCASRDSSGRSEEQFFGPGTRLTVL.

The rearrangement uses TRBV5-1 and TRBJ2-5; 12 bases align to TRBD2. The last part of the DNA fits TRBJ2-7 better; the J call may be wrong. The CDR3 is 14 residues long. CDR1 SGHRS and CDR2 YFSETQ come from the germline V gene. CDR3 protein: CASSSGLAGREQYF. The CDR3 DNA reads TGCGCCAGCAGCTCCGGACTAGCGGGACGCGAGCAGTACTTC.

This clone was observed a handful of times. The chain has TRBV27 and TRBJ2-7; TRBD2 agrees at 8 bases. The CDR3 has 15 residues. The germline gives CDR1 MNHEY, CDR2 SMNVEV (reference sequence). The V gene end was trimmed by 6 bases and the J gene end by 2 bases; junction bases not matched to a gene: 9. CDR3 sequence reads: CASSETGTRAYEQYF. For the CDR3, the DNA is TGTGCCAGCAGCGAAACCGGGACTAGAGCCTACGAGCAGTACTTC.

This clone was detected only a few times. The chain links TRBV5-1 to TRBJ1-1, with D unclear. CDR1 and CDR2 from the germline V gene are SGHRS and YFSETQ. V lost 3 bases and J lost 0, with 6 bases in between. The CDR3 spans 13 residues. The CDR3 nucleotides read TGCGCCAGCAGCTCCCAGATGAACACTGAAGCTTTCTTT. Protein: CASSSQMNTEAFF.

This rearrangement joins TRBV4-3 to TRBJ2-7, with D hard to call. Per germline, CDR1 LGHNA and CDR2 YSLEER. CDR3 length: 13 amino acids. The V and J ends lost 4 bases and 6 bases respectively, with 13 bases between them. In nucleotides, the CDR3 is TGCGCCAGCAGCCCCAGGCCGAGCCGCGAGCAGTACTTC. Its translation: CASSPRPSREQYF.

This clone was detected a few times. The CDR3: CASSVRRDWQFF. The CDR3 DNA is TGTGCCAGCAGCGTTCGTCGGGACTGGCAGTTCTTC. The V call is TRBV7-8, the J call TRBJ2-1, with TRBD2 as a possible D gene (6 bases). Per the germline V gene, CDR1 is SGHVS and CDR2 is FQNEAQ. The ends were cut back, 5 bases at V and 12 bases at J, with 14 bases in the middle. The CDR3 spans 12 residues. Using reference TRBV7-8 and TRBJ2-1 for the parts outside the CDR3, the full variable domain is GAGVSQSPRYKVAKRGQDVALRCDPISGHVSLFWYQQALGQGPEFLTYFQNEAQLDKSGLPSDRFFAERPEGSVSTLKIQRTQQEDSAVYLCASSVRRDWQFFGPGTRLTVL.

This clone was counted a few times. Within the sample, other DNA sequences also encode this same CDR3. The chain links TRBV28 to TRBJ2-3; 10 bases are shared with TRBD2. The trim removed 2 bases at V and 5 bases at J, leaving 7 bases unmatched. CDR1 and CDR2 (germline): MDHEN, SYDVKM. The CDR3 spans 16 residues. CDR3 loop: CASSLGLAGEVDTQYF. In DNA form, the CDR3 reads TGTGCCAGCAGTTTAGGGCTAGCGGGAGAGGTAGATACGCAGTATTTT.

The CDR3 is CATTSGKKETQYF. CDR3 DNA: TGTGCCACTACTAGCGGGAAGAAAGAGACCCAGTACTTC. V and J are TRBV15 and TRBJ2-5, with 10 bases fitting TRBD2. After removal of 9 bases from V and 3 bases from J, the junction contained 4 bases not matched to a gene. Germline CDR1 reads LNHNV; CDR2 reads YYDKDF (reference sequence). There are 13 residues in the CDR3.

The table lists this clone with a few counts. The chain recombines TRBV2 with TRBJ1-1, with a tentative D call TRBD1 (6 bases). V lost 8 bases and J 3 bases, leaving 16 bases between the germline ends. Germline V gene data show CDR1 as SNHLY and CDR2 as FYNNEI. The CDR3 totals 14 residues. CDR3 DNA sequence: TGTGCCAGCCCCGTGGGGGCGCAGGACACTGAAGCTTTCTTT. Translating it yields CASPVGAQDTEAFF.

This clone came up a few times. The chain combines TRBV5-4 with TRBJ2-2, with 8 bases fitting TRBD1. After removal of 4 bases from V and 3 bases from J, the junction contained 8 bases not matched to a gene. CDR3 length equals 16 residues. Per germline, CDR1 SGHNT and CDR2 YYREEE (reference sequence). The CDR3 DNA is TGTGCCAGCAGCACCTGGACAGGGTTTGACACCGGGGAGCTGTTTTTT. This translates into CASSTWTGFDTGELFF.

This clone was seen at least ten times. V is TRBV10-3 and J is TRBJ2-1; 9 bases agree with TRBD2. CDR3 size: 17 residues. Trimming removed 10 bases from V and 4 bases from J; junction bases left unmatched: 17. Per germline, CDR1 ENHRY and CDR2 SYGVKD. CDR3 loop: CATSPGLAAAFYNEQFF. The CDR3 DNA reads TGTGCCACTTCACCGGGACTAGCTGCAGCCTTTTACAATGAGCAGTTCTTC.

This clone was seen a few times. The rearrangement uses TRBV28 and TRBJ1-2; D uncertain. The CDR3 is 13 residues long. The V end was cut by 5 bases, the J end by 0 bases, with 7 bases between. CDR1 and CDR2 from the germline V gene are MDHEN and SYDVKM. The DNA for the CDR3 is TGTGCCAGCAGTCTACAGACTAACTATGGCTACACCTTC. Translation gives CASSLQTNYGYTF.